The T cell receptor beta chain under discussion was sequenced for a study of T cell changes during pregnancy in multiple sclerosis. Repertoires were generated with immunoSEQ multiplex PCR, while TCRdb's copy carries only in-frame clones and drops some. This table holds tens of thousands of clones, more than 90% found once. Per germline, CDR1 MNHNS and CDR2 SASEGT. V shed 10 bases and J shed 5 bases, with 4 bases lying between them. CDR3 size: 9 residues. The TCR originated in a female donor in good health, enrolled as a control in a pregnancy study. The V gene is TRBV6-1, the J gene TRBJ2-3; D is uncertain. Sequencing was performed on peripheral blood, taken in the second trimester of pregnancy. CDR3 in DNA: TGTGCCACGGGAGATACGCAGTATTTT. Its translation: CATGDTQYF.